These 27 T cell receptor beta chains originate from one sample sequenced in a study of vaccination and CD4 T cells after COVID-19. A single record per CDR3 protein comes from TCRdb applying MiXCR to the PCR reads. In the table there are 20,000 to 30,000 distinct CDR3 sequences, 45% to 60% of which are singletons. The sequencing here drew on CD4+ T cells from blood, taken before SARS-CoV-2 vaccination. Receptors were obtained from a human donor who had recovered from COVID-19.

This clonotype was picked up a small number of times. The V gene is TRBV27, the J gene TRBJ2-2, with D possibly being TRBD1 or TRBD2 (6 bases each). This CDR3 spans 20 amino acids. Trimming removed 0 bases from V and 7 bases from J, with 27 bases in between. Germline values: CDR1 MNHEY, CDR2 SMNVEV (reference sequence). The CDR3: CASSLSDYGGRPGLYGELFF. The CDR3 region has the DNA TGTGCCAGCAGTTTATCGGACTACGGGGGCCGGCCGGGTTTATACGGGGAGCTGTTTTTT.

This clonotype has a handful of counts. The chain combines TRBV20-1 with TRBJ2-4, with 7 nucleotides matching TRBD2. The CDR3 contains 18 residues. Trimming at V came to 1 base and at J to 3 bases, leaving 15 bases not matched to a gene. Germline V lookup: CDR1 DFQATT, CDR2 SNEGSKA (reference sequence). CDR3 nucleotide sequence: TGCAGTGCTAGAGCGTTTCGGGGGGAGGGCCAGGTCAAAAACATTCAGTACTTC. It yields the protein CSARAFRGEGQVKNIQYF.

V and J are TRBV19 and TRBJ2-2; the match to TRBD2 covers 8 bases. Germline-derived CDR1 and CDR2 are LNHDA and SQIVND (reference sequence). Trimming at V came to 3 bases and at J to 4 bases, leaving 4 bases not matched to a gene. The CDR3 sequence is 15 residues long. The chain's CDR3 is CASSITGRATGELFF. DNA for the CDR3: TGTGCCAGTAGTATTACCGGGAGGGCCACCGGGGAGCTGTTTTTT.

This clonotype was counted once. The chain recombines TRBV6-1 with TRBJ2-1; 12 bases line up with TRBD1. Germline CDR1 MNHNS, CDR2 SASEGT. The CDR3 is 13 amino acids. After removal of 6 bases from V and 12 bases from J, the junction contained 6 bases not matched to a gene. Here the CDR3 reads CASSWGGQGAQFF. CDR3 sequence (DNA): TGTGCCAGCAGCTGGGGGGGACAGGGGGCGCAGTTCTTC.

The chain recombines TRBV4-3 with TRBJ1-1; D unclear. V was shortened by 1 base and J by 1 base, with 4 bases between the two germline ends. The CDR3 is 13 residues long. Looked up from germline, CDR1 is LGHNA and CDR2 is YSLEER. The CDR3 sequence: CASSQVRNTEAFF. For the CDR3, the DNA is TGCGCCAGCAGCCAAGTGAGGAACACTGAAGCTTTCTTT.

V gene TRBV12-3 or TRBV12-4 combines with J gene TRBJ2-3; possible D gene TRBD2, 5 bases. CDR3 size: 13 residues. The germline V and J ends were trimmed by 5 bases and 6 bases, with 12 bases remaining between them. As DNA, the CDR3 is TGTGCCAGCAGTCCGGACTTAAGGGATACGCAGTATTTT. Amino acid sequence: CASSPDLRDTQYF.

The V and J genes are TRBV4-3 and TRBJ2-7, with 8 positions matching TRBD2. The CDR3 covers 13 residues. The germline CDR1 and CDR2 sequences are LGHNA and YSLEER. V lost 4 bases to trimming and J lost 2 bases; unmatched junction nucleotides: 1. CDR3 sequence reads: CASSPGRAYEQYF. CDR3 coding DNA: TGCGCCAGCAGCCCCGGGAGGGCCTACGAGCAGTACTTC.

CDR3 bases: TGTGCCAGCAGTGACAACAGGGGGCCGAATTCACCCCTCCACTTT. It yields the protein CASSDNRGPNSPLHF. J is TRBJ1-6 and V is TRBV6-4; 9 bases match TRBD1. V shed 2 bases, J shed 7 bases, and the junction held 3 bases outside the gene matches. CDR3 length equals 15 residues. Germline assignment: CDR1 MRHNA and CDR2 SNTAGT.

V usage is TRBV7-2 and J usage is TRBJ2-7, with TRBD2 as a possible D gene (5 bases). V lost 1 base and J 5 bases, leaving 9 bases between the germline ends. CDR1 is SGHTA and CDR2 is FQGNSA in the germline V gene. The CDR3 spans 13 residues. The CDR3 spells CASSLDRGDEQYF. The DNA of the CDR3 is TGTGCCAGCAGCTTAGATCGGGGAGACGAGCAGTACTTC.

The rearrangement links TRBV21-1 to TRBJ1-1; no check of the table's D call, TRBD1, against the DNA was made. TRBV21-1 is a recognized pseudogene. CDR3 size: 16 residues. Written as DNA, the CDR3 is TGTGCCAGCAGCAAAGAGGGTAGGGGGGGGGTCTTAGTAGCTTTCTTT. Protein sequence: CASSKEGRGGVLVAFF.

The V gene is TRBV6-1, the J gene TRBJ1-5; maybe TRBD1 (6 bases). Germline CDR1 MNHNS, CDR2 SASEGT. Trimming stripped 3 bases from V and 5 bases from J, with 14 bases between. The CDR3 is 15 residues long. The CDR3 DNA reads TGTGCCAGCAGTGACTTACAGGGATTTGATCAGCCCCAGCATTTT. It codes for CASSDLQGFDQPQHF.

The rearrangement joins TRBV15 to TRBJ2-5, with a tentative D call TRBD1 (5 bases). This CDR3 comprises 15 residues. Germline CDR1 LNHNV, CDR2 YYDKDF (reference sequence). V lost 3 bases and J 5 bases, leaving 16 bases between the germline ends. The CDR3 reads CATSRTQGGRETQYF. The CDR3 coding sequence is TGTGCCACCAGCAGGACTCAGGGTGGAAGGGAGACCCAGTACTTC.

The J gene is TRBJ1-5, the V gene TRBV7-8; D perhaps matches TRBD1 (6 bases). The CDR3 is made up of 15 amino acids. Trimming took off 6 bases at V and 2 bases at J, with 14 bases between the two ends. Germline V lookup: CDR1 SGHVS, CDR2 FQNEAQ. DNA for the CDR3: TGTGCCAGCAGTACACAGGGTCGGGGCAATCAGCCCCAGCATTTT. The encoded protein is CASSTQGRGNQPQHF.

The CDR3 protein is CATSDPTSGYTGELFF. The CDR3 DNA sequence: TGTGCCACCAGTGATCCGACTAGCGGATACACCGGGGAGCTGTTTTTT. The chain joins TRBV24-1 to TRBJ2-2; 9 bases match TRBD2. This CDR3 has 16 residues. The germline gives CDR1 KGHDR, CDR2 SFDVKD. V was pared by 3 bases and J by 3 bases, with 4 bases of the junction left unmatched.

V is TRBV20-1 and J is TRBJ2-1; TRBD2 aligns across 9 bases. Germline CDR1 DFQATT, CDR2 SNEGSKA (reference sequence). This CDR3 contains 14 residues. Germline trimming cut 6 bases from V and 9 bases from J; bases unmatched to any gene: 12. The CDR3 bases are TGCAGTGCCCAAAGGGGGACTAGCAACATTGAGCAGTTCTTC. Translating gives CSAQRGTSNIEQFF.

J is TRBJ2-1 and V is TRBV7-2, with 11 positions matching TRBD2. Trimming at V came to 4 bases and at J to 10 bases, leaving 15 bases not matched to a gene. Per the germline V gene, CDR1 is SGHTA and CDR2 is FQGNSA. The CDR3 totals 17 residues. CDR3 coding DNA: TGTGCCAGCAGCTCCCGTGTGGTAGCGGGAGGGCCTAGAGAGCAGTTCTTC. Encoded protein: CASSSRVVAGGPREQFF.

This clonotype was observed a few times. This chain uses TRBV20-1 with TRBJ2-1; D uncertain. The length of the CDR3 is 13 residues. Per the germline V gene, CDR1 is DFQATT and CDR2 is SNEGSKA (reference sequence). Deletions cut 3 bases from V and 8 bases from J, with 14 bases between. CDR3 bases: TGCAGTGCTAGTAGGACGAGACTCGATGAGCAGTTCTTC. It translates to CSASRTRLDEQFF.

Concerning this clonotype itself: At one end the junction does not follow the germline gene, possibly because of a read error. The V call is TRBV7-2, the J call TRBJ2-2; D unclear. Germline values: CDR1 SGHTA, CDR2 FQGNSA. The CDR3 is 13 residues long. The CDR3: CANSLDFVGELFF. For the CDR3, the DNA is TGTGCCAACAGCTTAGATTTCGTCGGGGAGCTGTTTTTT.

The chain carries TRBV20-1 and TRBJ2-2; a weak D match, TRBD1 (5 bases). Deletions cut 1 base from V and 5 bases from J, with 11 bases between. The V gene's germline CDR1 is DFQATT and CDR2 SNEGSKA (reference sequence). The CDR3 totals 14 residues. The CDR3, as DNA: TGCAGTGCTAGAGCCCCAGGGCTTACCGGGGAGCTGTTTTTT. It specifies CSARAPGLTGELFF.

V gene TRBV25-1 combines with J gene TRBJ2-1; D is possibly TRBD2 (6 bases). This CDR3 region has 15 residues. Trimming shortened V by 6 bases and J by 6 bases, and 18 bases separated the two germline ends. CDR1 is MGHDK, CDR2 SYGVNS, per germline. Here the CDR3 DNA reads TGTGCCAGCAGCGAGAGACTAGGTCTTGGCAATGAGCAGTTCTTC. Amino acids: CASSERLGLGNEQFF.

The chain recombines TRBV20-1 with TRBJ1-4; no reliable D call. The V end was cut by 4 bases, the J end by 7 bases, with 4 bases between. Germline V CDR1 and CDR2: DFQATT, SNEGSKA (reference sequence). The CDR3 extends over 10 amino acids. The CDR3 region has the DNA TGCAGTGCTAAGGTTGAAAAACTGTTTTTT. Translation: CSAKVEKLFF.

This chain links TRBV27 with TRBJ2-1, with TRBD1 matching 7 bases. Germline V gene sequence: CDR1 MNHEY, CDR2 SMNVEV (reference sequence). V lost 1 base, J lost 7 bases, and 4 bases stayed unmatched. There are 14 residues in the CDR3. The CDR3 loop is CASSLWQGENEQFF. The CDR3 DNA sequence: TGTGCCAGCAGTTTATGGCAGGGGGAGAATGAGCAGTTCTTC.

This clonotype was recorded once. This sequence joins TRBV28 and TRBJ2-3; the match to TRBD1 covers 9 bases. The CDR3 spans 15 residues. Germline CDR1 reads MDHEN; CDR2 reads SYDVKM. V was clipped by 7 bases and J by 2 bases; unmatched bases: 7. This CDR3 is CASIATGGLTDTQYF. The CDR3, as DNA: TGTGCCAGCATTGCGACAGGGGGACTCACAGATACGCAGTATTTT.

The CDR3 spells CASSKTGDNQPQHF. DNA of the CDR3: TGTGCCAGTAGTAAGACAGGGGACAATCAGCCCCAGCATTTT. The chain combines TRBV19 with TRBJ1-5; 8 positions match TRBD1. Germline V gene lookup returns CDR1 LNHDA and CDR2 SQIVND (reference sequence). This CDR3 comprises 14 residues. V shed 4 bases and J 3 bases; nucleotides not matched to a gene: 2.

In its sample, this clonotype was seen a few times. The chain links TRBV10-2 to TRBJ1-5; TRBD1 matches at 8 bases. CDR3 length: 13 residues. V was pared by 6 bases and J by 9 bases, with 7 bases of the junction left unmatched. Per germline, CDR1 WSHSY and CDR2 SAAADI. The CDR3 region is CASRTGDIGPQHF. The CDR3 DNA reads as TGCGCCAGCAGGACAGGGGATATCGGGCCCCAGCATTTT.

The chain carries TRBV6-2 or TRBV6-3 and TRBJ2-7; weak D call: TRBD2 (6 bases). Germline CDR1 reads MNHEY; CDR2 reads SVGEGT. V was clipped by 5 bases and J by 2 bases, with 22 bases between them. CDR3 length: 17 residues. The CDR3 region is CASSSRSGTGRPYEQYF. The DNA for the CDR3 is TGTGCCAGCAGTAGCCGTTCCGGGACCGGGAGACCCTACGAGCAGTACTTC.

The V call is TRBV10-3, the J call TRBJ1-2; D gene ambiguous. Germline V gene data show CDR1 as ENHRY and CDR2 as SYGVKD. CDR3 length: 13 residues. Trimming removed 5 bases at V and 2 bases at J, with 9 bases between. The CDR3 DNA is TGTGCCATCAGTTCGGACGGAAACTATGGCTACACCTTC. Protein sequence: CAISSDGNYGYTF.